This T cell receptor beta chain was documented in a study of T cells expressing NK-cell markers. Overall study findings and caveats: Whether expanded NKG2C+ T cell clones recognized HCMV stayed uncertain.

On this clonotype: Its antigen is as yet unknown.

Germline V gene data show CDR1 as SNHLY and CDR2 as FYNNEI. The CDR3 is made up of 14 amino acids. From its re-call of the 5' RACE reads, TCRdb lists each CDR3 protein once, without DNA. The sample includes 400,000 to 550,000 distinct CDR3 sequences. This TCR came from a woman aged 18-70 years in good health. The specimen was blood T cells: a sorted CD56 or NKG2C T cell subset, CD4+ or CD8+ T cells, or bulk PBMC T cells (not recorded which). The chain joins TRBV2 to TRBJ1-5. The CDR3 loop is CASSEAKLNQPQHF. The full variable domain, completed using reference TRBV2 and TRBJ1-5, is EPEVTQTPSHQVTQMGQEVILRCVPISNHLYFYWYRQILGQKVEFLVSFYNNEISEKSEIFDDQFSVERPDGSNFTLKIRSTKLEDSAMYFCASSEAKLNQPQHFGDGTRLSIL.